A selection of T cell receptor beta chains follows, all from one sample in a study of blood T cell repertoires in COVID-19. Only in-frame clones appear in the TCRdb table, and some are missing; sequencing was by immunoSEQ multiplex PCR. The repertoire consists of 78,000 or so clones, with around 79% occurring once and the leading ten covering approximately 12%. The sample was peripheral blood. These receptors originate from a man aged 80 or over with acute or convalescent COVID-19. CDR3s include the opening cysteine and the closing phenylalanine or tryptophan. A D gene is named only where the DNA matches it firmly. Clone sizes are given selectively: once, few, many, or a class where the clone is expanded.

d_call clone_size j_call v_call cdr3_aa cdr3_nt
- few TRBJ1-1 TRBV15 CATSRPPGGTEAFF TGTGCCACCAGCCGACCCCCTGGAGGCACTGAAGCTTTCTTT
- - TRBJ1-1 TRBV5-1 CASSLGPLNTEAFF TGCGCCAGCAGCTTGGGTCCTCTGAACACTGAAGCTTTCTTT
TRBD1 - TRBJ2-7 TRBV12-3/TRBV12-4 CASSFDRAYEQYF TGTGCCAGCAGTTTTGACAGGGCCTACGAGCAGTACTTC
- - TRBJ2-3 TRBV6-5 CASSLQGRDTQYF TGTGCCAGCAGTTTACAGGGCCGCGATACGCAGTATTTT
TRBD2 few TRBJ2-1 TRBV5-6 CASSSGLAPLYNEQFF TGTGCCAGCAGCAGCGGACTAGCCCCCCTTTACAATGAGCAGTTCTTC
TRBD1 - TRBJ2-3 TRBV7-9 CASSTPERQGRRTDTQYF TGTGCCAGCAGCACCCCGGAACGACAGGGCCGGAGGACAGATACGCAGTATTTT
TRBD2 - TRBJ2-5 TRBV5-8 CASSRSGGEETQYF TGTGCCAGCAGCCGTAGCGGGGGAGAAGAGACCCAGTACTTC
- - TRBJ2-6 TRBV9 CASSPDEGLSSAGANVLTF TGTGCCAGCAGCCCAGACGAGGGCCTCTCCAGCGCAGGGGCCAACGTCCTGACTTTC
- - TRBJ2-5 TRBV9 CASSVSAGQQTQYF TGTGCCAGCAGCGTGTCGGCAGGACAACAGACCCAGTACTTC
- once TRBJ1-1 TRBV7-9 CASTLGRDTEAFF TGTGCCAGCACCTTAGGACGGGACACTGAAGCTTTCTTT
TRBD1 - TRBJ1-5 TRBV7-2 CASSERQGNQPQHF TGTGCCAGCAGCGAAAGACAGGGGAATCAGCCCCAGCATTTT
TRBD2 few TRBJ2-1 TRBV3-1/TRBV3-2 CASSQRGVDNEQFF TGTGCCAGCAGCCAGCGGGGGGTCGACAATGAGCAGTTCTTC
- - TRBJ2-2 TRBV2 CASSAVAGRTGELFF TGTGCCAGCAGTGCAGTCGCAGGGCGCACCGGGGAGCTGTTTTTT
TRBD1 few TRBJ1-5 TRBV6-6 CASRPGGAGQPQHF TGTGCCAGCAGACCAGGGGGCGCGGGGCAGCCCCAGCATTTT
- few TRBJ2-1 TRBV7-8 CASSPRSGLVNEQFF TGTGCCAGCAGCCCCCGGTCCGGGTTGGTCAATGAGCAGTTCTTC
TRBD1 - TRBJ1-1 TRBV5-1 CASSSPGQGNTEAFF TGCGCCAGCAGCTCCCCGGGACAGGGAAACACTGAAGCTTTCTTT
- - TRBJ1-1 TRBV19 CASSLRGRPRNTEAFF TGTGCCAGTAGTCTCCGCGGCCGACCCAGGAACACTGAAGCTTTCTTT
- - TRBJ2-5 TRBV6-5 CASSYRTVQETQYF TGTGCCAGCAGTTACCGGACAGTCCAAGAGACCCAGTACTTC
TRBD1 few TRBJ1-5 TRBV4-1 CASSQADRANQPQHF TGCGCCAGCAGCCAGGCCGACAGGGCAAATCAGCCCCAGCATTTT
TRBD1 - TRBJ1-6 TRBV5-1 CASSSRTGFDINSPLHF TGCGCCAGCAGCTCGCGGACAGGGTTTGATATTAATTCACCCCTCCACTTT
TRBD1 - TRBJ1-4 TRBV6-5 CASQKQGLNEKLFF TGTGCCAGTCAGAAACAGGGGCTAAATGAAAAACTGTTTTTT
TRBD1 - TRBJ2-3 TRBV23-1 CASSRGQGATQEYF TGCGCCAGCAGTCGGGGACAGGGGGCCACCCAGGAGTATTTT
TRBD1 few TRBJ2-3 TRBV24-1 CATSDRGQGRDTQYF TGTGCCACCAGTGACCGGGGACAGGGGCGAGATACGCAGTATTTT
- - TRBJ2-6 TRBV7-9 CASSPLSGANVLTF TGTGCCAGCAGCCCTCTCTCTGGGGCCAACGTCCTGACTTTC
- - TRBJ2-2 TRBV3-1/TRBV3-2 CASSLSVNTGELFF TGTGCCAGCAGCCTCAGCGTTAACACCGGGGAGCTGTTTTTT
TRBD1 - TRBJ2-2 TRBV27 CASSSTGANTGELFF TGTGCCAGCAGTTCCACAGGGGCCAACACCGGGGAGCTGTTTTTT
- few TRBJ2-3 TRBV12-1 CASSSRTSGLTDTQYF TGTGCCAGCAGCTCTCGGACTAGCGGGCTCACAGATACGCAGTATTTT
TRBD2 - TRBJ2-5 TRBV5-8 CASSFRVTSGGQETQYF TGTGCCAGCAGCTTTCGGGTGACTAGCGGGGGACAAGAGACCCAGTACTTC
TRBD1 - TRBJ1-6 TRBV2 CASSADRGGSPLHF TGTGCCAGCAGTGCGGACAGGGGAGGCTCACCCCTCCACTTT
TRBD1 - TRBJ1-6 TRBV6-1 CASSEAGRGRSPLHF TGTGCCAGCAGTGAAGCGGGCAGGGGGCGGTCACCCCTCCACTTT
TRBD2 - TRBJ2-3 TRBV6-2/TRBV6-3 CASSYSLAADLFTDTQYF TGTGCCAGCAGTTATTCCCTAGCGGCTGATCTATTCACAGATACGCAGTATTTT
- - TRBJ1-2 TRBV27 CASSKTGTLYGYTF TGTGCCAGCAGTAAAACCGGGACACTCTATGGCTACACCTTC
TRBD1 - TRBJ2-7 TRBV20-1 CSASEGTGISYEQYF TGCAGTGCTAGTGAAGGGACAGGAATCTCCTACGAGCAGTACTTC
TRBD1 - TRBJ1-1 TRBV5-1 CASSRTGISGGTEAFF TGCGCCAGCAGCCGGACAGGGATATCGGGGGGCACTGAAGCTTTCTTT
- - TRBJ2-7 TRBV19 CASSLQHGAFSYEQYF TGTGCCAGTAGTCTGCAGCATGGGGCTTTCTCCTACGAGCAGTACTTC
- - TRBJ2-1 TRBV5-1 CASSLVSRGGNNEQFF TGCGCCAGCAGCTTGGTCAGCCGCGGAGGTAACAATGAGCAGTTCTTC
- - TRBJ2-2 TRBV7-3 CASSLSPRPEASSTGELFF TGTGCCAGCAGCTTGTCTCCTAGACCCGAGGCCTCGAGCACCGGGGAGCTGTTTTTT
TRBD1 - TRBJ1-6 TRBV5-4 CASSSFQTGAASPLHF TGTGCCAGCAGCTCCTTCCAGACAGGGGCGGCTTCACCCCTCCACTTT
- - TRBJ1-3 TRBV7-9 CASSLNFGNTIYF TGTGCCAGCAGCTTAAACTTTGGAAACACCATATATTTT
- once TRBJ1-3 TRBV16 CASSQLSSGNTIYF TGTGCCAGCAGCCAATTGAGCTCTGGAAACACCATATATTTT
TRBD2 - TRBJ2-2 TRBV24-1 CATSDWTSGPNTGELFF TGTGCCACCAGTGATTGGACTAGCGGGCCGAACACCGGGGAGCTGTTTTTT
TRBD2 - TRBJ2-1 TRBV7-3 CASSASGTRHYNEQFF TGTGCCAGCAGCGCGTCCGGGACTAGGCATTACAATGAGCAGTTCTTC
TRBD1 - TRBJ1-6 TRBV7-8 CASSPRVGTGDYNSPLHF TGTGCCAGCAGCCCTAGGGTCGGGACAGGGGACTATAATTCACCCCTCCACTTT
TRBD2 - TRBJ2-1 TRBV11-1 CASSLAAGGGYNEQFF TGTGCCAGCAGCTTAGCAGCGGGGGGGGGCTACAATGAGCAGTTCTTC
TRBD2 few TRBJ2-3 TRBV9 CASSVDSSGATDTQYF TGTGCCAGCAGCGTAGATTCTAGCGGGGCCACAGATACGCAGTATTTT
TRBD2 once TRBJ2-1 TRBV11-2 CASSLNAGVYNEQFF TGTGCCAGCAGCTTAAATGCGGGGGTCTACAATGAGCAGTTCTTC
- once TRBJ2-5 TRBV19 CASSPDIRRQETQYF TGTGCCAGTAGCCCCGACATTCGTAGGCAAGAGACCCAGTACTTC
- - TRBJ2-1 TRBV2 CASSDEGNEQFF TGTGCCAGCAGTGATGAGGGCAATGAGCAGTTCTTC
TRBD2 - TRBJ2-2 TRBV24-1 CATSDRTSGVYTGELFF TGTGCCACCAGTGATCGGACTAGCGGGGTATACACCGGGGAGCTGTTTTTT
- - TRBJ2-5 TRBV11-2 CASSLRRGETQYF TGTGCCAGCAGCTTACGCAGGGGAGAGACCCAGTACTTC